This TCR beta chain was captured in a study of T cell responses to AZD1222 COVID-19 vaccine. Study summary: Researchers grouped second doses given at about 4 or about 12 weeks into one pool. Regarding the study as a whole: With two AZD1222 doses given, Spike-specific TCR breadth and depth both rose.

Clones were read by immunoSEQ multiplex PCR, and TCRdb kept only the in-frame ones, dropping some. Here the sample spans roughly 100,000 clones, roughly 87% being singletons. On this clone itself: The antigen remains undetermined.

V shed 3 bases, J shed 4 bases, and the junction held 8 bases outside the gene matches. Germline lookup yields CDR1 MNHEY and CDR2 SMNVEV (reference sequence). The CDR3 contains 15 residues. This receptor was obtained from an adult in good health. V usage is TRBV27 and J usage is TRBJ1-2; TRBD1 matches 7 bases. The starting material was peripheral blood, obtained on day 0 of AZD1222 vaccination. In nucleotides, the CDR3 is TGTGCCAGCAGTTTCGAACAGGGGAGGGTCTATGGCTACACCTTC. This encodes CASSFEQGRVYGYTF.